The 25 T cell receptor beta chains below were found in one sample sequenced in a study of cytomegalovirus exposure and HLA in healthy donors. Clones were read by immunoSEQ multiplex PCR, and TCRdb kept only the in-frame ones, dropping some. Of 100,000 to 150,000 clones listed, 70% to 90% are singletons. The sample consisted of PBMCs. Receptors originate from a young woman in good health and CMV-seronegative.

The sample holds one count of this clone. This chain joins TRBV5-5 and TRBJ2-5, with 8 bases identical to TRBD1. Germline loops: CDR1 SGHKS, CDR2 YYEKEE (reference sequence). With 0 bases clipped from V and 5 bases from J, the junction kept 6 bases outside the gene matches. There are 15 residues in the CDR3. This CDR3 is CASSLVAGGWETQYF. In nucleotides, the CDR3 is TGTGCCAGCAGCTTGGTAGCAGGGGGCTGGGAGACCCAGTACTTC.

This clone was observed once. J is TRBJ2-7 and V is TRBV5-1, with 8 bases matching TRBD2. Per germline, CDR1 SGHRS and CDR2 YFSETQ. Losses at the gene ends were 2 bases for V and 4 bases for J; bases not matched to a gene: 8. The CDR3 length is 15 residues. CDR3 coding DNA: TGCGCCAGCAGCTTTATGGGACTAGAAGTTTACGAGCAGTACTTC. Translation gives CASSFMGLEVYEQYF. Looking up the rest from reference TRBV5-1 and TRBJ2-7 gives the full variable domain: KAGVTQTPRYLIKTRGQQVTLSCSPISGHRSVSWYQQTPGQGLQFLFEYFSETQRNKGNFPGRFSGRQFSNSRSEMNVSTLELGDSALYLCASSFMGLEVYEQYFGPGTRLTVT.

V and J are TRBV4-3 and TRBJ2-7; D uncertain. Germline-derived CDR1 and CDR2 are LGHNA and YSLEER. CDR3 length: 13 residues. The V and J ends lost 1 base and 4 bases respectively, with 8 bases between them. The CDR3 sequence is CASSQGPSYEQYF. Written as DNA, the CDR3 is TGCGCCAGCAGCCAAGGCCCCAGTTACGAGCAGTACTTC.

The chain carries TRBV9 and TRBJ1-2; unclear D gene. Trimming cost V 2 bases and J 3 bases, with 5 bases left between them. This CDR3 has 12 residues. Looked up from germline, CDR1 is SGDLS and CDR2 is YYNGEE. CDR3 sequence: CASSVSYYGYTF. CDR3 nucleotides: TGTGCCAGCAGCGTCTCTTACTATGGCTACACCTTC.

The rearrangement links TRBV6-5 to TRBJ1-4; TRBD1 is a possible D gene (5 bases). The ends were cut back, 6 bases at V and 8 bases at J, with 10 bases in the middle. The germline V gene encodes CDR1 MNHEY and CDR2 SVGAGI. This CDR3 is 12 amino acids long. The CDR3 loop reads CASRSQGEKLFF. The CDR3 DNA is TGTGCCAGCAGATCCCAGGGAGAAAAACTGTTTTTT.

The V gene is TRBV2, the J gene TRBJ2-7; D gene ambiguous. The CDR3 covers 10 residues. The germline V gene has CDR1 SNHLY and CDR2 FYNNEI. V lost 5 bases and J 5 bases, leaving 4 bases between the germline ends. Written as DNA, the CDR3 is TGTGCCAGCAGTTCAAACGAGCAGTACTTC. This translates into CASSSNEQYF. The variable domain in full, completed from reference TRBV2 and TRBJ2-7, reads EPEVTQTPSHQVTQMGQEVILRCVPISNHLYFYWYRQILGQKVEFLVSFYNNEISEKSEIFDDQFSVERPDGSNFTLKIRSTKLEDSAMYFCASSSNEQYFGPGTRLTVT.

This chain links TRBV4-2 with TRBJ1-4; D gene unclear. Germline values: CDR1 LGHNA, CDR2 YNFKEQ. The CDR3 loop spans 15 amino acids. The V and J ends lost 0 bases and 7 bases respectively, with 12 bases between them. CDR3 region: CASSQEIGGSEKLFF. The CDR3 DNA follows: TGTGCCAGCAGCCAAGAGATTGGAGGCAGTGAAAAACTGTTTTTT.

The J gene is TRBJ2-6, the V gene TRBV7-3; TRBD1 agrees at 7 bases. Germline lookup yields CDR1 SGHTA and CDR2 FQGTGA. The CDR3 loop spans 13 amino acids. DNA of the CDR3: TGTGCGACCGGACAGGCTGGGGCCAACGTCCTGACTTTC. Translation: CATGQAGANVLTF.

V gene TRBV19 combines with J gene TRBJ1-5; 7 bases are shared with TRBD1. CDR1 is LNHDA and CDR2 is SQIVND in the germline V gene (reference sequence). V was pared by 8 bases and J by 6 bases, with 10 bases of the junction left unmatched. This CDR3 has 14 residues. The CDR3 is CASSKQGFSQPQHF. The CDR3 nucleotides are TGTGCCAGTTCTAAACAGGGGTTCAGTCAGCCCCAGCATTTT.

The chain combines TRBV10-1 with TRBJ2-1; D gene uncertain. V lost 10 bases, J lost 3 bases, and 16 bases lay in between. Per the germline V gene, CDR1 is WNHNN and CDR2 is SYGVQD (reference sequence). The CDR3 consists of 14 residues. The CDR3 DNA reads TGCGCCACCTCTGGAGATGGTGGCTACAATGAGCAGTTCTTC. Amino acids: CATSGDGGYNEQFF.

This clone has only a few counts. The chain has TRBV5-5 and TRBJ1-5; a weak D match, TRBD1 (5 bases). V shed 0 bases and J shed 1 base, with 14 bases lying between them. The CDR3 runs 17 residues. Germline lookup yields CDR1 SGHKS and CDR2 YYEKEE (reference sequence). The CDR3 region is CASSLGVGGRSNQPQHF. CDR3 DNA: TGTGCCAGCAGCTTGGGTGTGGGGGGACGGAGCAATCAGCCCCAGCATTTT.

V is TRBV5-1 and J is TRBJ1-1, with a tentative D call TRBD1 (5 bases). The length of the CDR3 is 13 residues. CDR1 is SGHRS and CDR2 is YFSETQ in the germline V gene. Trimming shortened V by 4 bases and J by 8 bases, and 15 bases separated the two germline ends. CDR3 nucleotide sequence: TGCGCCAGCAGCGGGGGACCTGGAGGGGAAGCTTTCTTT. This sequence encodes CASSGGPGGEAFF. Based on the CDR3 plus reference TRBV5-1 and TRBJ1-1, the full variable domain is KAGVTQTPRYLIKTRGQQVTLSCSPISGHRSVSWYQQTPGQGLQFLFEYFSETQRNKGNFPGRFSGRQFSNSRSEMNVSTLELGDSALYLCASSGGPGGEAFFGQGTRLTVV.

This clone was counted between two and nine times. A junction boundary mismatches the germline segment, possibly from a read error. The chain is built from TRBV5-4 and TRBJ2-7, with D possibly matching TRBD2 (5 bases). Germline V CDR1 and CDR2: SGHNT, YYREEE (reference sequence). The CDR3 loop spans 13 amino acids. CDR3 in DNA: TGTGCCAGCAGCACACCGGGATTCCCCACGGTGGACTTC. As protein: CASSTPGFPTVDF.

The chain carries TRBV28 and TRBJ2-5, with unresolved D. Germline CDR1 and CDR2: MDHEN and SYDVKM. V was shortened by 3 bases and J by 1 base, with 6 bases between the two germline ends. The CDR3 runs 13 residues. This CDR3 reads CASSFSGQETQYF. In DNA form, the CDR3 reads TGTGCCAGCAGTTTTAGTGGCCAAGAGACCCAGTACTTC. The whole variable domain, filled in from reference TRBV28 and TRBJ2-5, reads DVKVTQSSRYLVKRTGEKVFLECVQDMDHENMFWYRQDPGLGLRLIYFSYDVKMKEKGDIPEGYSVSREKKERFSLILESASTNQTSMYLCASSFSGQETQYFGPGTRLLVL.

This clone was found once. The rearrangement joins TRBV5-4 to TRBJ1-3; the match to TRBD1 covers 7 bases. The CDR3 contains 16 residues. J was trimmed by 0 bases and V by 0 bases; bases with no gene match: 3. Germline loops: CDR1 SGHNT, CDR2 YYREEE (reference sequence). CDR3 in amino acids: CASSLGGTVSGNTIYF. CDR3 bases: TGTGCCAGCAGCTTGGGGGGGACAGTCTCTGGAAACACCATATATTTT.

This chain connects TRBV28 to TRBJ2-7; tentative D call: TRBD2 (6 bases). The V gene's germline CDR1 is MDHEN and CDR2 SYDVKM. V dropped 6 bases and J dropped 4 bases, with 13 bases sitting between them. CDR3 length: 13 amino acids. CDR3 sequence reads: CASRVQGGYEQYF. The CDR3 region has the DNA TGTGCCAGCAGGGTGCAGGGAGGATACGAGCAGTACTTC.

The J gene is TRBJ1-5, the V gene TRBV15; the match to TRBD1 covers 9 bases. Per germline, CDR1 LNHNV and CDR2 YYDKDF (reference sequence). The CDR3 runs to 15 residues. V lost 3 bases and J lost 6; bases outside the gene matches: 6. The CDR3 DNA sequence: TGTGCCACCAGCAGGTACACAGGGGGCTTTCAGCCCCAGCATTTT. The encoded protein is CATSRYTGGFQPQHF. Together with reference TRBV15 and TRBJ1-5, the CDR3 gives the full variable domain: DAMVIQNPRYQVTQFGKPVTLSCSQTLNHNVMYWYQQKSSQAPKLLFHYYDKDFNNEADTPDNFQSRRPNTSFCFLDIRSPGLGDTAMYLCATSRYTGGFQPQHFGDGTRLSIL.

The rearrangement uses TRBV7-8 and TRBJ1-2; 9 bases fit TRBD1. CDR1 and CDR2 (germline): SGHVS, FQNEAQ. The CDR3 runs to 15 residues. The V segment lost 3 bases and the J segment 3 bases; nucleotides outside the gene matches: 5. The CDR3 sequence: CASSLGQGRDYGYTF. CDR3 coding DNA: TGTGCCAGCAGCTTGGGACAGGGAAGAGACTATGGCTACACCTTC.

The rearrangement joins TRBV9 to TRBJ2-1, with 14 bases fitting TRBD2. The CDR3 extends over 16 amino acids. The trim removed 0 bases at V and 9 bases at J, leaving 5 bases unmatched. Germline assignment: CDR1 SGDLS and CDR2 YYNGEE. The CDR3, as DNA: TGTGCCAGCAGCGTAGGGGGGACTAGCGGGAGTGGTGAGCAGTTCTTC. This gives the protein CASSVGGTSGSGEQFF. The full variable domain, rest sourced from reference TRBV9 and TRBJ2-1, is DSGVTQTPKHLITATGQRVTLRCSPRSGDLSVYWYQQSLDQGLQFLIQYYNGEERAKGNILERFSAQQFPDLHSELNLSSLELGDSALYFCASSVGGTSGSGEQFFGPGTRLTVL.

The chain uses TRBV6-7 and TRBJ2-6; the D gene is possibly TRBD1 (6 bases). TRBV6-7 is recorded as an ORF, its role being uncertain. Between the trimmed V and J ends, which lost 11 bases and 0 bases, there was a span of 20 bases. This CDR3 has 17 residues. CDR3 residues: CARLLGTRSSGANVLTF. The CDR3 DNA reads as TGTGCCCGGCTTCTTGGGACACGGAGCTCTGGGGCCAACGTCCTGACTTTC.

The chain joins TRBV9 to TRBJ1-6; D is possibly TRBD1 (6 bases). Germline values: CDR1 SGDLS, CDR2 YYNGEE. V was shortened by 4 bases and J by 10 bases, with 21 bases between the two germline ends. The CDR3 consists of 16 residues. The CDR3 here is CASSPQQGTGRSPLHF. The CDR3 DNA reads TGTGCCAGCAGCCCCCAACAGGGTACGGGTAGATCACCCCTCCACTTT.

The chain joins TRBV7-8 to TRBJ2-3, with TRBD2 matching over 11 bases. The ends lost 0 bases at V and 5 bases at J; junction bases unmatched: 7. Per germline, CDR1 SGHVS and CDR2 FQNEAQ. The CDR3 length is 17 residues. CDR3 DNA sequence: TGTGCCAGCAGCTTAGCTGCGCTAGCGGGGGGAATAGATACGCAGTATTTT. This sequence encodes CASSLAALAGGIDTQYF. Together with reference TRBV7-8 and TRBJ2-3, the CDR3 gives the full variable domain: GAGVSQSPRYKVAKRGQDVALRCDPISGHVSLFWYQQALGQGPEFLTYFQNEAQLDKSGLPSDRFFAERPEGSVSTLKIQRTQQEDSAVYLCASSLAALAGGIDTQYFGPGTRLTVL.

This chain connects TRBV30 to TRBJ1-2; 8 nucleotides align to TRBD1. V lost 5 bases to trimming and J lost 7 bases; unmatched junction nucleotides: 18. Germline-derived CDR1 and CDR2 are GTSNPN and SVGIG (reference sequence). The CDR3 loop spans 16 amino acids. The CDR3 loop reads CAWLDIQGARSSGYTF. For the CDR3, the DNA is TGTGCCTGGCTAGACATCCAGGGGGCGAGGTCGAGTGGCTACACCTTC.

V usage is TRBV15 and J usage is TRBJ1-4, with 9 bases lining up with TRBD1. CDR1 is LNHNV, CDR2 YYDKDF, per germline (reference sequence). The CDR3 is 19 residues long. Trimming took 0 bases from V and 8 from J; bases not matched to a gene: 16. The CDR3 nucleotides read TGTGCCACCAGCAGAGAGCGGGGACAGGGTTCGGGCGATCGCGAAAAACTGTTTTTT. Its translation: CATSRERGQGSGDREKLFF.

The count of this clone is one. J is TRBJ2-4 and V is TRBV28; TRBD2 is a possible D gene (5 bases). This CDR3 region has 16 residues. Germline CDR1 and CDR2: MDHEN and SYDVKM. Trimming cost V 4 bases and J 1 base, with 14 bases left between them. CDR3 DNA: TGTGCCAGCAGTTGGTCGGGGAAAGGGGCCAAAAACATTCAGTACTTC. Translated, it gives CASSWSGKGAKNIQYF.